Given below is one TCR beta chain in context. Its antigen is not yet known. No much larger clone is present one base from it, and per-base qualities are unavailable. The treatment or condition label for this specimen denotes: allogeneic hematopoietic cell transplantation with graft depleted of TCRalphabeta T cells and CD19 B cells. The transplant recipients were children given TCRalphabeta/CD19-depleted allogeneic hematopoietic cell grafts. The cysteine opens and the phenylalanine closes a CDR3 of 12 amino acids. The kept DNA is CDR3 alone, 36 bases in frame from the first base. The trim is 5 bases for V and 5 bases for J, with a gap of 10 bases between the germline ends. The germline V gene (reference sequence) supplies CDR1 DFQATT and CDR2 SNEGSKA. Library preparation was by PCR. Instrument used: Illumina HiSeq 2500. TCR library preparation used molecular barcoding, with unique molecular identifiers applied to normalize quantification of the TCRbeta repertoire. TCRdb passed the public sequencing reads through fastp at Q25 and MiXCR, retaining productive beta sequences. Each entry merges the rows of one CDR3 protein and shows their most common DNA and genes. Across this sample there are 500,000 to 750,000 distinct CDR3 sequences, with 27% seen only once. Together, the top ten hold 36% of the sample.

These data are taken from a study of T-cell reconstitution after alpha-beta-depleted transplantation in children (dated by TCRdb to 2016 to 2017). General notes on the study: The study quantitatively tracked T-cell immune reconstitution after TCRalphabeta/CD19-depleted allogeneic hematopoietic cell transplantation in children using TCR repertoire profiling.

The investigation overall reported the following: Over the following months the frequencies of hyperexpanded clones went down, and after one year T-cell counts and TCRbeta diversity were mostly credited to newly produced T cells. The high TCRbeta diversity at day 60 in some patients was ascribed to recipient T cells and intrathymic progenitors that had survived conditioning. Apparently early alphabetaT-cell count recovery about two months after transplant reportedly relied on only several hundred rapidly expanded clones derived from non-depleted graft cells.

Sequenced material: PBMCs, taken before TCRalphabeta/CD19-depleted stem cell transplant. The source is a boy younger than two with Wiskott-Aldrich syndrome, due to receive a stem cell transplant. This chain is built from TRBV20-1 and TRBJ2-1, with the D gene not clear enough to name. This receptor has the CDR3 CSAVDQDNEQFF. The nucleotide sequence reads TGCAGTGCTGTCGATCAGGACAATGAGCAGTTCTTC.